This section outlines one T cell receptor beta chain sequence together with its context. Its antigen is undetermined. The data belong to a study of identifying expanded T cells in peripheral blood. Broader study findings: Differentially abundant clones: about 1.1 between replicates, about 16 at about 13 days, 19 to 20 at four. Roughly 2-week clone count variance significantly increased as total template count grew.

Germline lookup yields CDR1 MNHEY and CDR2 SVGAGI. There are 14 residues in the CDR3. V lost 8 bases to trimming and J lost 0 bases, with 11 bases between them. TCRdb keeps only in-frame clones here, not all; method: immunoSEQ multiplex PCR. This sample has around 120,000 clones, with about four fifths found just once. The chain joins TRBV6-5 to TRBJ1-3, with D uncertain. The sequence was obtained from a person between 18 and 75 years old in good health. The sample taken for sequencing was blood. CDR3 loop: CASAGPSSGNTIYF. The CDR3 bases are TGTGCCAGCGCCGGGCCAAGCTCTGGAAACACCATATATTTT.